Detailed here is one T cell receptor (beta chain). Methods used by the authors: Reference gene primer amplification yielded estimated nucleated cell counts. Assay used: immunoSEQ multiplex PCR; TCRdb lists only in-frame clones, some missing. V and J calls plus clone size are reproduced from that table; the DNA served to infer D and trimming. The profile shows 200,000 to 250,000 clones, about 90% of them singletons. V lost 2 bases, J lost 8 bases, and 5 bases lay in between. CDR3 length: 11 residues. In assigning cohorts, the study relied on participant-reported clinical history. Each exposed participant met a COVID-19 case in the 2 weeks preceding study entry. The record originates from a study of blood T cell repertoires in COVID-19. Whole-study context: T cells, B-cell-depleted T cells, or PBMCs supplied cDNA or gDNA.

The TCR originated in a woman in her 30s who had been exposed to COVID-19. The sequencing sample was made of PBMCs or T cells enriched from blood (not recorded which). The genes are TRBV12-3 or TRBV12-4 and TRBJ2-3; D gene uncertain. CDR3 protein: CASSLTGTQYF. In DNA form, the CDR3 reads TGTGCCAGCAGTTTAACGGGTACGCAGTATTTT.